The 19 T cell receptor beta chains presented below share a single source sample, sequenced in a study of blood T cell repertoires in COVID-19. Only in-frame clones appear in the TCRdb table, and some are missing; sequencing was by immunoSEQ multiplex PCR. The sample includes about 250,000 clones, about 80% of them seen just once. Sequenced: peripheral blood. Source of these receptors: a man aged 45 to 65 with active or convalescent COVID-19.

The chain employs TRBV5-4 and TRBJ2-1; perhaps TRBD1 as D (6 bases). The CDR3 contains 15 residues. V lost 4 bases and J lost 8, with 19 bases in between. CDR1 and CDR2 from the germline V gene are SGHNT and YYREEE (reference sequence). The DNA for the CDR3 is TGTGCCAGCAGCCCACAGGGTGATCCCCTCGATGAGCAGTTCTTC. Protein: CASSPQGDPLDEQFF.

The CDR3 nucleotides read TGTGCCAGTAGTTATGGACAGTCTAACTATGGCTACACCTTC. This sequence encodes CASSYGQSNYGYTF. The rearrangement uses TRBV19 and TRBJ1-2; TRBD1 is a possible D gene (6 bases). V dropped 5 bases and J dropped 0 bases, with 10 bases sitting between them. CDR1 and CDR2 (germline): LNHDA, SQIVND (reference sequence). The CDR3 totals 14 residues.

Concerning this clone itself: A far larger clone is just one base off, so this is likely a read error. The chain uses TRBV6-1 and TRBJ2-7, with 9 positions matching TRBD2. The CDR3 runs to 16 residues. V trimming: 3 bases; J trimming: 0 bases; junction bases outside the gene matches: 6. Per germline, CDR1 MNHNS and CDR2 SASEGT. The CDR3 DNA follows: TGTGCCAGCAGTGAGCAGGGCGGGGGGGGCTCCTACGAGCAGTACTTC. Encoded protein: CASSEQGGGGSYEQYF.

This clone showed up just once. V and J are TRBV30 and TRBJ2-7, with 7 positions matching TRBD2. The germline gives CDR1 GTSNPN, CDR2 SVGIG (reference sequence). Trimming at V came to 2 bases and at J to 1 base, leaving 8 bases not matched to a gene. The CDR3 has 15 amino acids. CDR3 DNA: TGTGCCTGGAGTCACGGCGGGGGAGGGTCCTACGAGCAGTACTTC. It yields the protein CAWSHGGGGSYEQYF. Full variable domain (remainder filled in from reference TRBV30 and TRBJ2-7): SQTIHQWPATLVQPVGSPLSLECTVEGTSNPNLYWYRQAAGRGLQLLFYSVGIGQISSEVPQNLSASRPQDRQFILSSKKLLLSDSGFYLCAWSHGGGGSYEQYFGPGTRLTVT.

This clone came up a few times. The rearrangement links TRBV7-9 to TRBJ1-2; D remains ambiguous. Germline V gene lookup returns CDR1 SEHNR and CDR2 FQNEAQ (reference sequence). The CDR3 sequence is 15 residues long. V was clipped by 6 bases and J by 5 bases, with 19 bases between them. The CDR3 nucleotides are TGTGCCAGCAGTACTAACGCTGGGTCGGGATATGGCTACACCTTC. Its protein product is CASSTNAGSGYGYTF.

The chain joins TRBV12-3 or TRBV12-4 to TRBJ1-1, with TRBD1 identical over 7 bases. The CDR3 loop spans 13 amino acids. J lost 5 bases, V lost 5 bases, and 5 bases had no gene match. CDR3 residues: CASSLQGQTEAFF. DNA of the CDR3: TGTGCCAGCAGTCTACAGGGGCAGACTGAAGCTTTCTTT.

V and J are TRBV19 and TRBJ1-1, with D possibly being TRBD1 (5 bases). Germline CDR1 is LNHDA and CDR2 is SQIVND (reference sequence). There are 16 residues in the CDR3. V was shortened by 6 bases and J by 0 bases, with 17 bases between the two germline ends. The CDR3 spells CASRPFSQVVNTEAFF. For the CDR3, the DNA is TGTGCCAGTAGGCCCTTCTCACAGGTGGTGAACACTGAAGCTTTCTTT. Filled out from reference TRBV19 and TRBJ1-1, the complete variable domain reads DGGITQSPKYLFRKEGQNVTLSCEQNLNHDAMYWYRQDPGQGLRLIYYSQIVNDFQKGDIAEGYSVSREKKESFPLTVTSAQKNPTAFYLCASRPFSQVVNTEAFFGQGTRLTVV.

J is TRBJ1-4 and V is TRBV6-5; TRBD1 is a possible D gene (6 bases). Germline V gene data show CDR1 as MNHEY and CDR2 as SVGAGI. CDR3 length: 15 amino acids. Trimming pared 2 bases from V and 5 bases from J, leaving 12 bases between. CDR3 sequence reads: CASSYNTGLNEKLFF. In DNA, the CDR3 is TGTGCCAGCAGTTACAACACAGGGTTAAATGAAAAACTGTTTTTT.

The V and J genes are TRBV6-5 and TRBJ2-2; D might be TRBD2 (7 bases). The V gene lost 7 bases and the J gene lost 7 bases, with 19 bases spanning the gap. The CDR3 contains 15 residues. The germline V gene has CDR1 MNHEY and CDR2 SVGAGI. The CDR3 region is CASTQEGGLGGELFF. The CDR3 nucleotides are TGTGCCAGCACCCAGGAGGGGGGGCTGGGCGGGGAGCTGTTTTTT.

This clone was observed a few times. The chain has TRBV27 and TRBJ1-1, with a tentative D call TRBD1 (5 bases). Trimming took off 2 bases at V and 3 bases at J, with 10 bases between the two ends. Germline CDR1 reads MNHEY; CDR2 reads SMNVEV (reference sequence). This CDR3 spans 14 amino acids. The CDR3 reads CASSLKGWDTEAFF. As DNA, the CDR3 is TGTGCCAGCAGTTTAAAGGGGTGGGACACTGAAGCTTTCTTT.

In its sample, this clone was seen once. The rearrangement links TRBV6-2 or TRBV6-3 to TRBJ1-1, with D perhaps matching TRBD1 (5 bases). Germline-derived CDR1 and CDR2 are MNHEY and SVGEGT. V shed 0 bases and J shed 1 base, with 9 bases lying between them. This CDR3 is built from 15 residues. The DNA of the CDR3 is TGTGCCAGCAGTTACTCCGGCCAGGGGAACACTGAAGCTTTCTTT. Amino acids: CASSYSGQGNTEAFF.

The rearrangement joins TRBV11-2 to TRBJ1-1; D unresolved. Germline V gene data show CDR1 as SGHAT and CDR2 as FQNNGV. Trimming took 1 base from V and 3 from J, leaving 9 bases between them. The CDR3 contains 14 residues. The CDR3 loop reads CASSLVGRHTEAFF. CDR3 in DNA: TGTGCCAGCAGCTTAGTTGGCAGGCACACTGAAGCTTTCTTT.

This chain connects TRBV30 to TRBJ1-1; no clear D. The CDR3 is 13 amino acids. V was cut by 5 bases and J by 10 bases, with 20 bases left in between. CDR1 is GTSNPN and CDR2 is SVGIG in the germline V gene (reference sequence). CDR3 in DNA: TGTGCCTGGTCCCGGGAGCCTAAATTTGGAGCTTTCTTT. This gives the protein CAWSREPKFGAFF.

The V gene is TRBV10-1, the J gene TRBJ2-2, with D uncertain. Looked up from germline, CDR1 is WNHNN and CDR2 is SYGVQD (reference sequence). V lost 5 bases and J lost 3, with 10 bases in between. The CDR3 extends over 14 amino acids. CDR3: CASSKANYTGELFF. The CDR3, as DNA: TGCGCCAGCAGTAAAGCAAATTACACCGGGGAGCTGTTTTTT.

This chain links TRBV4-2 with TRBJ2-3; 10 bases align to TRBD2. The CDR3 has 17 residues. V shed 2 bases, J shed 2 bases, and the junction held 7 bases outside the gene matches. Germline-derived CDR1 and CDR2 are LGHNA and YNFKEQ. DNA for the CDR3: TGTGCCAGCAGCCAAACGAGCGGGGGGGGATTCACAGATACGCAGTATTTT. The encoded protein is CASSQTSGGGFTDTQYF.

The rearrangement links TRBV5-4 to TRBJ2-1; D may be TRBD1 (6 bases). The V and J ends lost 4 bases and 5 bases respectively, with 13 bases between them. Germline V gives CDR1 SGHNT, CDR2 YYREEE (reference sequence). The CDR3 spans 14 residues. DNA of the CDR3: TGTGCCAGCAGCATACAGGGACGCGACAATGAGCAGTTCTTC. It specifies CASSIQGRDNEQFF.

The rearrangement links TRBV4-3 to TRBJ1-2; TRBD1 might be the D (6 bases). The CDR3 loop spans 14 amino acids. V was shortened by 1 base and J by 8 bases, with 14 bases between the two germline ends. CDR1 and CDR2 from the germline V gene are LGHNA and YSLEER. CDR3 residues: CASSQGHRDGGYTF. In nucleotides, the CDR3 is TGCGCCAGCAGCCAAGGACACAGGGACGGAGGCTACACCTTC.

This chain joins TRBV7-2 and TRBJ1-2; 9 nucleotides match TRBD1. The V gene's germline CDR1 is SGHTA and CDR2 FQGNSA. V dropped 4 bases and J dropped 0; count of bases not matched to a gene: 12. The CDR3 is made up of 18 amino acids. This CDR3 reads CASSYPGQGGLANYGYTF. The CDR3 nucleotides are TGTGCCAGCAGCTACCCGGGACAGGGTGGCCTAGCTAACTATGGCTACACCTTC.

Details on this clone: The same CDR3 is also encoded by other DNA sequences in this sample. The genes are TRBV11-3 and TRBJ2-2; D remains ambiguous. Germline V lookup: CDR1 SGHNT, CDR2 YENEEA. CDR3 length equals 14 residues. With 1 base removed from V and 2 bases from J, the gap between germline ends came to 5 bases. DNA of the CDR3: TGTGCCAGCAGCTTAGGAGAAAACACCGGGGAGCTGTTTTTT. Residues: CASSLGENTGELFF.